These 30 T cell receptor beta chains share one sample of origin, sequenced in a study of cytomegalovirus exposure and HLA in healthy donors. 13 Jbeta primers and 60 Vbeta primers were used for the PCR. Method: immunoSEQ multiplex PCR; TCRdb's copy keeps in-frame clones and lacks some. The table shows around 54,000 clones, with 82% occurring only once. The sequenced sample consisted of PBMCs. The receptors were sampled from a woman in her late teens or twenties in good health and CMV-seronegative.

This clone came up a few times. The chain's CDR3 is CASSFRPRGEQYF. The CDR3 coding sequence is TGTGCCAGCAGTTTCCGGCCCAGGGGCGAGCAGTACTTC. V gene TRBV28 combines with J gene TRBJ2-7; D is perhaps TRBD1 (6 bases). Germline values: CDR1 MDHEN, CDR2 SYDVKM. The V gene lost 3 bases and the J gene lost 6 bases, with 12 bases spanning the gap. This CDR3 contains 13 residues.

This chain joins TRBV19 and TRBJ2-3; TRBD2 might be the D (6 bases). The V end was cut by 7 bases, the J end by 2 bases, with 13 bases between. Germline lookup yields CDR1 LNHDA and CDR2 SQIVND (reference sequence). The CDR3 totals 14 residues. The CDR3 nucleotides read TGTGCCAGTACCGGGACTTCCTCCACAGATACGCAGTATTTT. Encoded protein: CASTGTSSTDTQYF.

The chain employs TRBV5-4 and TRBJ2-1; 10 nucleotides align to TRBD2. V lost 0 bases to trimming and J lost 4 bases; unmatched junction nucleotides: 4. The CDR3 totals 16 residues. The germline V gene encodes CDR1 SGHNT and CDR2 YYREEE (reference sequence). The DNA for the CDR3 is TGTGCCAGCAGCTTGGGCACTAGCGGGGCTTACAATGAGCAGTTCTTC. This gives the protein CASSLGTSGAYNEQFF.

This chain joins TRBV6-1 and TRBJ1-2, with D unclear. In germline, CDR1 is MNHNS, CDR2 SASEGT. The V end was cut by 7 bases, the J end by 8 bases, with 20 bases between. This CDR3 has 14 residues. The CDR3 sequence: CASTSPGQSGGYTF. For the CDR3, the DNA is TGTGCCAGCACCTCCCCTGGGCAATCGGGAGGCTACACCTTC.

The chain joins TRBV29-1 to TRBJ1-1, with D hard to call. CDR3 size: 15 residues. CDR1 and CDR2 (germline): SQVTM, ANQGSEA. The ends were cut back, 1 base at V and 0 bases at J, with 12 bases in the middle. For the CDR3, the DNA is TGCAGCGTTGAAGCTAGGGAGGCTTTGAACACTGAAGCTTTCTTT. It encodes CSVEAREALNTEAFF.

This chain links TRBV30 with TRBJ1-1; maybe TRBD1 (5 bases). In germline, CDR1 is GTSNPN, CDR2 SVGIG (reference sequence). The CDR3 length is 19 residues. Trimming shortened V by 0 bases and J by 1 base, and 24 bases separated the two germline ends. DNA of the CDR3: TGTGCCTGGAGTGTACTCTGGGCAGGGCTATCGCCTGAGAACACTGAAGCTTTCTTT. This translates into CAWSVLWAGLSPENTEAFF.

This chain uses TRBV10-3 with TRBJ2-3; a weak D match, TRBD2 (6 bases). CDR3 length equals 11 residues. V was shortened by 7 bases and J by 5 bases, with 7 bases between the two germline ends. From germline, CDR1 is ENHRY and CDR2 SYGVKD. The CDR3, as DNA: TGTGCCATCAACGGGGGAGATACGCAGTATTTT. The encoded protein is CAINGGDTQYF.

The chain joins TRBV10-1 to TRBJ2-5; tentative D call: TRBD2 (6 bases). The germline CDR1 and CDR2 sequences are WNHNN and SYGVQD (reference sequence). V gave up 0 bases and J gave up 4 bases, with 9 bases separating them. The length of the CDR3 is 14 residues. The CDR3 DNA sequence: TGCGCCAGCAGTGAGTCGGGCGGGACAGAGACCCAGTACTTC. Residues: CASSESGGTETQYF.

This clone has only a few counts. The chain links TRBV13 to TRBJ1-1; D unresolved. CDR3 length equals 13 residues. The V and J ends lost 5 bases and 5 bases respectively, with 12 bases between them. CDR1 is PRHDT, CDR2 FYEKMQ, per germline (reference sequence). The CDR3 nucleotides read TGTGCCAGCAGCCCACGCCTTAGTACTGAAGCTTTCTTT. Its translation is CASSPRLSTEAFF.

The chain is built from TRBV6-6 and TRBJ1-4, with TRBD1 matching 7 bases. Germline V CDR1 and CDR2: MNHNY, SVGAGI (reference sequence). The CDR3 length is 16 residues. The V segment lost 7 bases and the J segment 0 bases; nucleotides outside the gene matches: 8. The CDR3 nucleotides are TGTGCCAGCATTAGGCGGGGACAGACAACTAATGAAAAACTGTTTTTT. Its protein is CASIRRGQTTNEKLFF.

The chain employs TRBV27 and TRBJ2-1, with D tentatively TRBD1 (5 bases). Trimming took off 2 bases at V and 6 bases at J, with 8 bases between the two ends. The germline CDR1 and CDR2 sequences are MNHEY and SMNVEV (reference sequence). This CDR3 is 13 amino acids long. DNA for the CDR3: TGTGCCAGCAGTTTAAGGGGCCCCAATGAGCAGTTCTTC. This encodes CASSLRGPNEQFF.

The chain combines TRBV5-1 with TRBJ2-6; TRBD2 agrees at 12 bases. Per germline, CDR1 SGHRS and CDR2 YFSETQ. The CDR3 sequence is 18 residues long. Trimming removed 0 bases from V and 1 base from J; junction bases left unmatched: 2. The CDR3 DNA reads as TGCGCCAGCAGCTTGGCTAGCGGGGGGGGGTCTGGGGCCAACGTCCTGACTTTC. Its protein product is CASSLASGGGSGANVLTF.

The rearrangement uses TRBV4-1 and TRBJ2-1; 8 bases fit TRBD2. In germline, CDR1 is MGHRA, CDR2 YSYEKL. With 1 base clipped from V and 6 bases from J, the junction kept 11 bases outside the gene matches. The CDR3 loop spans 17 amino acids. The CDR3 DNA follows: TGCGCCAGCAGCCAAGTCGATATGGGACTAGGGGCCAATGAGCAGTTCTTC. It yields the protein CASSQVDMGLGANEQFF.

The rearrangement uses TRBV19 and TRBJ1-2; D remains ambiguous. Germline CDR1 reads LNHDA; CDR2 reads SQIVND (reference sequence). V gave up 3 bases and J gave up 8 bases, with 22 bases separating them. The CDR3 extends over 16 amino acids. In DNA, the CDR3 is TGTGCCAGTAGTATTTCTCGACCCCCACCTATCGGGGGCTACACCTTC. This sequence encodes CASSISRPPPIGGYTF.

This clone has only a few counts. The chain employs TRBV27 and TRBJ1-1; the D is unclear. The V end lost 1 base, the J end lost 0 bases, and 3 bases lay between the germline ends. CDR3 length: 13 residues. Germline CDR1 and CDR2: MNHEY and SMNVEV (reference sequence). Written as DNA, the CDR3 is TGTGCCAGCAGTTTATACTTGAACACTGAAGCTTTCTTT. This translates into CASSLYLNTEAFF.

The chain recombines TRBV12-2 with TRBJ2-7; the table's D call TRBD2 went unverified against the DNA. TRBV12-2 is listed as a pseudogene. CDR3 length equals 13 residues. The CDR3 region is CASRSGPTYEQYF. CDR3 nucleotide sequence: TGTGCAAGTCGAAGCGGCCCCACCTACGAGCAGTACTTC.

The chain links TRBV6-5 to TRBJ2-1, with 8 nucleotides matching TRBD1. Germline V gene sequence: CDR1 MNHEY, CDR2 SVGAGI. The junction had 7 bases not matched to a gene; V was cut back by 6 bases and J by 6 bases. The CDR3 covers 14 residues. This CDR3 reads CASRGQGSSNEQFF. CDR3 DNA sequence: TGTGCCAGCAGAGGACAGGGCTCCAGCAATGAGCAGTTCTTC.

The rearrangement uses TRBV27 and TRBJ2-7; 7 positions agree with TRBD1. Unmatched junction bases numbered 3, after V lost 3 bases and J lost 1 base. In germline, CDR1 is MNHEY, CDR2 SMNVEV (reference sequence). This CDR3 spans 14 amino acids. CDR3 residues: CASSLATGSYEQYF. CDR3 nucleotide sequence: TGTGCCAGCAGTTTGGCGACAGGGTCCTACGAGCAGTACTTC.

The chain employs TRBV12-5 and TRBJ2-2; 15 bases match TRBD2. The V segment lost 1 base and the J segment 2 bases; nucleotides outside the gene matches: 14. CDR3 length equals 22 residues. Germline V lookup: CDR1 LGHNT, CDR2 FRNRAP. CDR3 protein: CASGLGPGLAGGEGSNTGELFF. The CDR3 DNA reads as TGTGCTAGTGGTTTGGGACCGGGACTAGCGGGAGGAGAAGGGTCCAACACCGGGGAGCTGTTTTTT.

The J gene is TRBJ1-3, the V gene TRBV9, with 7 bases that match TRBD1. Germline V gene lookup returns CDR1 SGDLS and CDR2 YYNGEE. V dropped 4 bases and J dropped 4; count of bases not matched to a gene: 8. CDR3 size: 15 residues. The CDR3 reads CASSTTGVRGNTIYF. The DNA of the CDR3 is TGTGCCAGCAGCACCACAGGGGTTAGAGGAAACACCATATATTTT.

The chain couples TRBV6-1 to TRBJ1-5; no definite D call. There are 12 residues in the CDR3. Germline CDR1 reads MNHNS; CDR2 reads SASEGT. V lost 10 bases to trimming and J lost 6 bases, with 13 bases between them. The CDR3 loop is CATSGLGQPQHF. The CDR3 coding sequence is TGTGCCACCTCGGGATTAGGTCAGCCCCAGCATTTT.

The V gene is TRBV27, the J gene TRBJ2-3, with 9 positions matching TRBD2. The V gene's germline CDR1 is MNHEY and CDR2 SMNVEV (reference sequence). Losses at the gene ends were 4 bases for V and 1 base for J; bases not matched to a gene: 3. The CDR3 loop spans 15 amino acids. This chain's CDR3 is CASSYTSGRTDTQYF. CDR3 nucleotide sequence: TGTGCCAGCAGTTACACTAGCGGGCGCACAGATACGCAGTATTTT.

This clone was seen once. V is TRBV7-3 and J is TRBJ2-1, with TRBD2 identical over 7 bases. The CDR3 totals 16 residues. CDR1 is SGHTA, CDR2 FQGTGA, per germline. V lost 0 bases to trimming and J lost 4 bases; unmatched junction nucleotides: 6. CDR3 loop: CASSLTGGSGYNEQFF. CDR3 in DNA: TGTGCCAGCAGCTTAACAGGCGGGAGTGGATACAATGAGCAGTTCTTC.

The genes are TRBV25-1 and TRBJ1-2; 8 bases align to TRBD1. This CDR3 is 13 amino acids long. V lost 5 bases and J lost 5; bases outside the gene matches: 4. Per the germline V gene, CDR1 is MGHDK and CDR2 is SYGVNS. CDR3 residues: CASSPQGEYGYTF. In DNA form, the CDR3 reads TGTGCCAGCAGTCCACAGGGGGAGTATGGCTACACCTTC.

The chain couples TRBV28 to TRBJ1-5, with D possibly being TRBD1 (5 bases). Germline loops: CDR1 MDHEN, CDR2 SYDVKM. The CDR3 has 12 amino acids. V lost 3 bases, J lost 6 bases, and 6 bases lay in between. In nucleotides, the CDR3 is TGTGCCAGCAGTTTCGGGGGTCAGCCCCAGCATTTT. It translates to CASSFGGQPQHF. The whole variable domain, filled in from reference TRBV28 and TRBJ1-5, reads DVKVTQSSRYLVKRTGEKVFLECVQDMDHENMFWYRQDPGLGLRLIYFSYDVKMKEKGDIPEGYSVSREKKERFSLILESASTNQTSMYLCASSFGGQPQHFGDGTRLSIL.

This clone was found once. V is TRBV27 and J is TRBJ1-1; D remains ambiguous. CDR1 is MNHEY and CDR2 is SMNVEV in the germline V gene (reference sequence). Trimming removed 5 bases at V and 2 bases at J, with 3 bases between. CDR3 length: 11 residues. CDR3 DNA sequence: TGTGCCAGCAGTCATAACACTGAAGCTTTCTTT. This codes for CASSHNTEAFF.

CDR3 in DNA: TGTGCCAGCAGTTGGGGACTAGCGGCGGATACGCAGTATTTT. It yields the protein CASSWGLAADTQYF. This chain uses TRBV27 with TRBJ2-3; 11 bases line up with TRBD2. The V and J ends lost 4 bases and 6 bases, in that order; junction bases with no gene match: 3. CDR1 MNHEY and CDR2 SMNVEV come from the germline V gene (reference sequence). CDR3 length equals 14 residues.

J is TRBJ2-7 and V is TRBV11-2; TRBD1 aligns across 9 bases. CDR3 length equals 14 residues. Germline V lookup: CDR1 SGHAT, CDR2 FQNNGV. V lost 4 bases to trimming and J lost 2 bases; unmatched junction nucleotides: 3. The chain's CDR3 is CASSWRQGAYEQYF. CDR3 DNA sequence: TGTGCCAGCAGCTGGAGACAGGGGGCCTACGAGCAGTACTTC.

This chain uses TRBV6-1 with TRBJ2-7; D is perhaps TRBD2 (6 bases). Trimming took off 1 base at V and 7 bases at J, with 14 bases between the two ends. Germline V gene lookup returns CDR1 MNHNS and CDR2 SASEGT. This CDR3 has 14 residues. CDR3 nucleotide sequence: TGTGCCAGCAGTGAAGGGGGGGAACCTACTGAGCAGTACTTC. Translated: CASSEGGEPTEQYF.

Details on this clone: An end of the junction does not agree with germline; a read error may underlie this. V usage is TRBV7-9 and J usage is TRBJ2-1; a weak D match, TRBD2 (6 bases). The germline CDR1 and CDR2 sequences are SEHNR and FQNEAQ (reference sequence). The CDR3 extends over 11 amino acids. CDR3 region: CSSGPYNEQFF. The CDR3 DNA reads as TGTTCCAGCGGGCCCTACAATGAGCAGTTCTTC.